Listed below are T cell receptor beta chains from one sample, sequenced in a study of T cells after yellow fever vaccination. Using its own MiXCR run on the 5' RACE reads, TCRdb lists one record per CDR3 protein. This table has about 210,000 distinct CDR3 sequences, approximately 6.7% appearing once. The sequencing here drew on CD4+ T cells sorted from PBMCs, taken on the day of the yellow fever booster vaccination. All receptors derive from a man aged 25-45 years who received the YFV17D yellow fever vaccine. CDR3s include the opening cysteine and the closing phenylalanine or tryptophan. A D gene is named only where the DNA matches it firmly. The size entry is marked missing in some rows and otherwise reads once, few, many or a size class.

v_call,d_call,clone_size,j_call,cdr3_aa,cdr3_nt
TRBV20-1,NA,many,TRBJ2-7,CSARGAVGFPYF,TGCAGTGCTAGAGGCGCCGTCGGGTTTCCGTACTTC
TRBV6-1,TRBD1,few,TRBJ2-3,CASSLFRQGSTDTQYF,TGTGCCAGCAGCCTTTTTCGACAGGGAAGCACAGATACGCAGTATTTT
TRBV6-5,TRBD2,many,TRBJ2-3,CASSYSPLLAGGSDTQYF,TGTGCCAGCAGTTACAGCCCCCTACTAGCGGGAGGCTCAGATACGCAGTATTTT
TRBV5-1,NA,many,TRBJ2-3,CASSLMSRTDTQYF,TGCGCCAGCAGCTTGATGAGTCGCACAGATACGCAGTATTTT
TRBV2,TRBD1,few,TRBJ1-4,CASSEAGTVGNEKLFF,TGTGCCAGCAGTGAAGCGGGGACAGTTGGTAATGAAAAACTGTTTTTT
TRBV20-1,NA,NA,TRBJ2-7,CSATPAGAPYEQYF,TGCAGTGCTACTCCCGCGGGTGCCCCCTACGAGCAGTACTTC
TRBV7-2,NA,NA,TRBJ2-3,CASSLGGERADTQYF,TGTGCCAGCAGCTTAGGTGGGGAGAGGGCAGATACGCAGTATTTT
TRBV14,NA,NA,TRBJ2-2,CASSQDPSTPNPPGELFF,TGTGCCAGCAGCCAAGATCCGAGCACTCCAAATCCACCCGGGGAGCTGTTTTTT
TRBV20-1,NA,NA,TRBJ2-1,CSAPRINEQFF,TGCAGTGCTCCTAGAATCAATGAGCAGTTCTTC
TRBV5-5,TRBD1,few,TRBJ1-2,CASSPAAGGNYGYTF,TGTGCCAGCAGCCCTGCGGCAGGGGGGAACTATGGCTACACCTTC
TRBV18,TRBD1,NA,TRBJ2-7,CASSLQGPPYEQYF,TGTGCCAGCTCATTACAGGGGCCTCCCTACGAGCAGTACTTC
TRBV14,NA,NA,TRBJ2-7,CASSQAREPYF,TGTGCCAGCAGCCAAGCGAGAGAGCCGTACTTC
TRBV10-3,NA,many,TRBJ2-3,CAISEPRVGFCQGF,TGTGCCATCAGTGAGCCCCGGGTTGGGTTTTGCCAGGGCTTT
TRBV3-1,NA,many,TRBJ2-3,CASSQFVHTQYF,TGTGCCAGCAGCCAATTTGTCCATACGCAGTATTTT
TRBV20-1,NA,many,TRBJ1-2,CSAQTGTSVYGYTF,TGCAGTGCGCAAACCGGGACCTCGGTCTATGGCTACACCTTC
TRBV5-4,TRBD1,NA,TRBJ2-7,CASSFGTGLVEGEQYF,TGTGCCAGCAGCTTCGGGACAGGGTTGGTAGAGGGCGAGCAGTACTTC
TRBV10-1,TRBD1,few,TRBJ2-7,CASIHFGDREAYEQYF,TGCGCCAGCATTCATTTCGGGGACAGGGAAGCCTACGAGCAGTACTTC
TRBV20-1,TRBD2,NA,TRBJ2-3,CSATGLARTDTQYF,TGCAGTGCCACCGGACTAGCTCGCACAGATACGCAGTATTTT